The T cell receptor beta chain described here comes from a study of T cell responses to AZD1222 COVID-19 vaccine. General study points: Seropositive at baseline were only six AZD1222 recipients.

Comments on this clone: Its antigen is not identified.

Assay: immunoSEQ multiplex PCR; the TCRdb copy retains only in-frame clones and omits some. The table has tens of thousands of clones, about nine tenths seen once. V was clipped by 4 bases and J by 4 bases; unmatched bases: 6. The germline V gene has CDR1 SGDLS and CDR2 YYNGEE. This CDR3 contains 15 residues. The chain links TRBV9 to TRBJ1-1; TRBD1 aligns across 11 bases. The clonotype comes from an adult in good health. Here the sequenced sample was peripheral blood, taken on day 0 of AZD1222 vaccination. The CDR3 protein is CASSPQDRGLTEAFF. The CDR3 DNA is TGTGCCAGCAGCCCACAGGACAGGGGGCTCACTGAAGCTTTCTTT.